The 13 T cell receptor beta chains below come from one sample, sequenced in a study of Graves' ophthalmopathy and Graves' hyperthyroidism. Amplification of the TCR beta CDR3 regions used RNA transcripts (as template). An initial RT-PCR round employing HTBI primers preceded a second-round multiplex PCR. TCRdb processed the multiplex PCR reads anew with MiXCR; each CDR3 protein has one entry. In the table there are under 350,000 distinct CDR3 sequences, 17% of which are singletons. Sample: peripheral blood. The source of these receptors is an adult man with Graves' ophthalmopathy.

The V call is TRBV7-9, the J call TRBJ2-7; perhaps TRBD2 as D (5 bases). Trimming cost V 5 bases and J 5 bases, with 16 bases left between them. This CDR3 region has 14 residues. CDR1 SEHNR and CDR2 FQNEAQ come from the germline V gene (reference sequence). CDR3 residues: CASSTRLRGDEQYF. CDR3 DNA sequence: TGTGCCAGCAGCACCCGACTACGGGGAGACGAGCAGTACTTC.

This clonotype occurred many times. V and J are TRBV6-2 or TRBV6-3 and TRBJ2-7, with 10 bases that match TRBD2. The CDR3 is 16 amino acids. CDR1 MNHEY and CDR2 SVGEGT come from the germline V gene. V trimming: 0 bases; J trimming: 4 bases; junction bases outside the gene matches: 6. CDR3 amino acids: CASSYSSSGRLYEQYF. The CDR3 DNA sequence: TGTGCCAGCAGTTACTCGAGTAGCGGGAGGCTATACGAGCAGTACTTC.

This clonotype was found many times. CDR3 DNA: TGTGCCATGGGACAGGGGAATCAAGAGACCCAGTACTTC. Its translation is CAMGQGNQETQYF. The chain recombines TRBV6-5 with TRBJ2-5, with TRBD1 matching 10 bases. The CDR3 extends over 13 amino acids. The V and J ends lost 10 bases and 2 bases, in that order; junction bases with no gene match: 4. Germline V gene sequence: CDR1 MNHEY, CDR2 SVGAGI.

This clonotype has a count of ten or more. The CDR3 DNA sequence: TGTGCCAGCAGCTTAGACGCCCTCCTGCGGGTCCCCTACGAGCAGTACTTC. The encoded protein is CASSLDALLRVPYEQYF. The chain combines TRBV7-6 with TRBJ2-7; possibly TRBD2 for D (5 bases). Germline-derived CDR1 and CDR2 are SGHVS and FNYEAQ. The CDR3 spans 17 residues. The V and J ends lost 1 base and 2 bases respectively, with 18 bases between them.

CDR3 DNA: TGTGCCAGCAGCTCCTACCGCTCCTACGAGCAGTACTTC. This sequence encodes CASSSYRSYEQYF. The J gene is TRBJ2-7, the V gene TRBV6-2 or TRBV6-3, with D unresolved. The length of the CDR3 is 13 residues. Germline V CDR1 and CDR2: MNHEY, SVGEGT. V was cut by 6 bases and J by 0 bases, with 9 bases left in between.

Many counts were recorded for this clonotype. V and J are TRBV6-2 or TRBV6-3 and TRBJ1-5, with D uncertain. V was shortened by 5 bases and J by 0 bases, with 8 bases between the two germline ends. Germline CDR1 reads MNHEY; CDR2 reads SVGEGT. The length of the CDR3 is 14 residues. The CDR3 nucleotides are TGTGCCAGCAGTGGGTTGGATAGCAATCAGCCCCAGCATTTT. Translation gives CASSGLDSNQPQHF.

This clonotype was counted at least ten times. The rearrangement uses TRBV6-1 and TRBJ2-2; either TRBD1 or TRBD2 may supply D (6 bases each). V lost 7 bases and J lost 3, with 9 bases in between. From germline, CDR1 is MNHNS and CDR2 SASEGT. The CDR3 spans 13 residues. CDR3 DNA sequence: TGTGCCAGCACCGGGGGCCACACCGGGGAGCTGTTTTTT. Protein product: CASTGGHTGELFF.

This clonotype was seen repeatedly, ten times or more. The chain is built from TRBV5-1 and TRBJ1-1; no firm D call. Germline CDR1 is SGHRS and CDR2 is YFSETQ. V dropped 0 bases and J dropped 1 base, with 10 bases sitting between them. The CDR3 consists of 15 residues. CDR3 nucleotides: TGCGCCAGCAGCTTGGCCGTACAGAAGAACACTGAAGCTTTCTTT. Encoded protein: CASSLAVQKNTEAFF.

In its sample, this clonotype was seen many times. V and J are TRBV25-1 and TRBJ1-1; D is unresolved. The length of the CDR3 is 13 residues. Trimming removed 9 bases from V and 1 base from J, with 12 bases in between. Germline CDR1 reads MGHDK; CDR2 reads SYGVNS. CDR3 in DNA: TGTGCCAGTGCCCCGTCGACGAACACTGAAGCTTTCTTT. It specifies CASAPSTNTEAFF.

This clonotype was picked up many times. This chain uses TRBV6-5 with TRBJ1-1; 7 nucleotides agree with TRBD1. The CDR3 spans 14 residues. Germline V gene sequence: CDR1 MNHEY, CDR2 SVGAGI. V lost 10 bases and J lost 5; bases outside the gene matches: 13. The CDR3 DNA follows: TGTGCCACTGGGTGGACAGGAGCAGATACTGAAGCTTTCTTT. This codes for CATGWTGADTEAFF.

This clonotype was recorded at least ten times. The rearrangement links TRBV12-3 or TRBV12-4 to TRBJ2-7, with 7 positions matching TRBD1. The CDR3 loop spans 13 amino acids. V was pared by 5 bases and J by 2 bases, with 3 bases of the junction left unmatched. As DNA, the CDR3 is TGTGCCAGCAGTGACAGGGCCACCTACGAGCAGTACTTC. It specifies CASSDRATYEQYF.

This clonotype was found many times. The V and J genes are TRBV14 and TRBJ1-2; D remains ambiguous. The germline V and J ends were trimmed by 1 base and 10 bases, with 10 bases remaining between them. CDR1 and CDR2 (germline): SGHDN, FVKESK. The CDR3 is made up of 12 amino acids. The CDR3 nucleotides read TGTGCCAGCAGCCAAGGTCGGTTGGCCTACACCTTC. Translated: CASSQGRLAYTF.

In this sample, this clonotype turned up many times. V usage is TRBV11-1 and J usage is TRBJ2-7; 8 bases are shared with TRBD1. The germline CDR1 and CDR2 sequences are SGHAT and FQDESV (reference sequence). The CDR3 is 16 amino acids. The ends lost 4 bases at V and 5 bases at J; junction bases unmatched: 13. The CDR3 protein is CASSSEGQGGLHEQYF. The CDR3, as DNA: TGTGCCAGCAGCTCCGAAGGACAGGGCGGGCTCCACGAGCAGTACTTC.